The 9 T cell receptor beta chains in this list originate from one sample, sequenced in a study of CD8+ T cells in alopecia areata. This sample's treatment: oral pan-JAK inhibitor, 5-10 mg twice daily. The sequencing template was cDNA reverse transcribed from extracted RNA. The data were produced by immunoSEQ multiplex PCR, yet TCRdb's version contains in-frame clones alone and is incomplete. This table has some 80,000 clones, approximately 66% appearing once. The sample consisted of CD8+ T cells sorted from blood, taken at week 24, from a patient treated with tofacitinib. Source of these receptors: a human donor with alopecia areata.

The chain joins TRBV19 to TRBJ2-7; no reliable D call. Germline V gene sequence: CDR1 LNHDA, CDR2 SQIVND (reference sequence). Trimming pared 2 bases from V and 5 bases from J, leaving 7 bases between. The CDR3 is 12 amino acids. The CDR3 DNA follows: TGTGCCAGTAGTATATGGGGTGACGAGCAGTACTTC. Protein product: CASSIWGDEQYF.

The V call is TRBV5-6, the J call TRBJ2-3; 11 bases are a match to TRBD2. V dropped 4 bases and J dropped 0; count of bases not matched to a gene: 7. This CDR3 contains 17 residues. Germline V CDR1 and CDR2: SGHDT, YYEEEE. Here the CDR3 DNA reads TGTGCCAGCAGCAGAACTAGCGGGAGCCTTAGCACAGATACGCAGTATTTT. Translation gives CASSRTSGSLSTDTQYF.

This chain joins TRBV2 and TRBJ2-5, with D maybe TRBD1 (5 bases). CDR1 SNHLY and CDR2 FYNNEI come from the germline V gene. V was trimmed by 0 bases and J by 6 bases, leaving 8 bases between them. This CDR3 has 13 residues. In nucleotides, the CDR3 is TGTGCCAGCAGTGAAGCATCAGGGAAGACCCAGTACTTC. Its translation is CASSEASGKTQYF. Full variable domain (rest looked up from reference TRBV2 and TRBJ2-5): EPEVTQTPSHQVTQMGQEVILRCVPISNHLYFYWYRQILGQKVEFLVSFYNNEISEKSEIFDDQFSVERPDGSNFTLKIRSTKLEDSAMYFCASSEASGKTQYFGPGTRLLVL.

The chain links TRBV5-6 to TRBJ2-2, with TRBD1 identical over 10 bases. This CDR3 contains 15 residues. Germline CDR1 and CDR2: SGHDT and YYEEEE. J was trimmed by 3 bases and V by 3 bases; bases with no gene match: 2. CDR3 residues: CASSSDRGYTGELFF. For the CDR3, the DNA is TGTGCCAGCAGCTCGGACAGGGGGTACACCGGGGAGCTGTTTTTT.

DNA of the CDR3: TGTGCCACCAGCAGAGACGATTCCCTGAGCTCCTACGAGCAGTACTTC. Protein: CATSRDDSLSSYEQYF. The chain joins TRBV15 to TRBJ2-7; D ambiguous. The V end was cut by 0 bases, the J end by 0 bases, with 12 bases between. The length of the CDR3 is 16 residues. Looked up from germline, CDR1 is LNHNV and CDR2 is YYDKDF (reference sequence). Drawing the rest from reference TRBV15 and TRBJ2-7, the complete variable domain is DAMVIQNPRYQVTQFGKPVTLSCSQTLNHNVMYWYQQKSSQAPKLLFHYYDKDFNNEADTPDNFQSRRPNTSFCFLDIRSPGLGDTAMYLCATSRDDSLSSYEQYFGPGTRLTVT.

The V gene is TRBV15, the J gene TRBJ1-2; D unresolved. CDR1 is LNHNV, CDR2 YYDKDF, per germline (reference sequence). The CDR3 loop spans 16 amino acids. V shed 1 base and J shed 2 bases, with 14 bases lying between them. CDR3 residues: CATSRAFKASNYGYTF. The DNA for the CDR3 is TGTGCCACCAGCAGAGCGTTTAAGGCTTCAAACTATGGCTACACCTTC.

About this clone itself: A read error is the likely source, as a far larger clone sits one nucleotide away. This sample includes further DNA sequences coding for the same CDR3. This chain links TRBV5-4 with TRBJ2-2; no clear D. Trimming cost V 4 bases and J 4 bases, with 17 bases left between them. CDR3 size: 16 residues. Germline CDR1 and CDR2: SGHNT and YYREEE (reference sequence). As DNA, the CDR3 is TGTGCCAGCAGCCAAGAAACTCATCCGGGCACCGGGGAGCTGTTTTTT. Translating it yields CASSQETHPGTGELFF.

V and J are TRBV27 and TRBJ2-2, with D perhaps given as TRBD1 or TRBD2 (5 bases each). The CDR3 contains 13 residues. Germline-derived CDR1 and CDR2 are MNHEY and SMNVEV (reference sequence). Trimming pared 11 bases from V and 2 bases from J, leaving 12 bases between. The CDR3 reads CAGRDGNTGELFF. As DNA, the CDR3 is TGTGCCGGCCGGGACGGCAACACCGGGGAGCTGTTTTTT.

In this sample, this clone turned up many times. The gene calls are TRBV5-1 and TRBJ1-4; 9 bases are a match to TRBD1. The germline CDR1 and CDR2 sequences are SGHRS and YFSETQ. Trimming at V came to 4 bases and at J to 8 bases, leaving 9 bases not matched to a gene. This CDR3 region has 15 residues. CDR3 in DNA: TGCGCCAGCAGCGCGCCGGGACAGGGACAGGAAAAACTGTTTTTT. As protein: CASSAPGQGQEKLFF.